This TCR beta chain was recovered during a study of T cells in localized non-small cell lung cancer. About this clone: Its antigen remains unidentified.

Sequencing was performed with immunoSEQ multiplex PCR; in TCRdb, only in-frame clones are kept and a portion is missing. The sample has roughly 90,000 clones; approximately 91% are singletons. Whole-study findings and limits: A raised T cell density in blood coincided with lengthier overall survival. Because researchers sequenced only one region of the tumor, heterogeneity is still possible. Appearances in adjacent lung were noted for a median about 60 of the top 100 tumor clones. Adjacent uninvolved lung tissue had the highest T cell clonality, exceeding tumor.

Trimming removed 2 bases from V and 7 bases from J; junction bases left unmatched: 4. The CDR3 has 14 residues. Germline V gene sequence: CDR1 SGHTA, CDR2 FQGNSA. Specimen: PBMCs, collected before any cancer treatment. The receptor was derived from a woman aged 35-75 years with stage II squamous cell lung carcinoma. The J gene is TRBJ1-5, the V gene TRBV7-2; 8 nucleotides match TRBD1. CDR3 region: CASSLRAGGQPQHF. The CDR3 DNA follows: TGTGCCAGCAGCTTACGGGCAGGGGGCCAGCCCCAGCATTTT.